This is a list of T cell receptor beta chains from one sample in a study of blood T cell repertoires in COVID-19. The method was immunoSEQ multiplex PCR; TCRdb's version includes in-frame clones alone and lacks a portion of them. The sample lists some 46,000 clones, about 90% seen once, with 7% to 9% in the top ten. Sequencing input: peripheral blood. All receptors come from a man between 50 and 59 years old with acute or convalescent COVID-19. Both conserved end residues are part of each CDR3. Fields, in order: CDR3 length, D gene, J gene, V gene, clone size, CDR3 DNA, CDR3 protein. A D gene is named only where the DNA matches it firmly. Clone size is stated in some rows and not others, as once, few, many or a class when expanded.

15 - TRBJ1-2 TRBV5-5 - TGTGCCAGCAGCTTCTACCTGACAGAGAACTATGGCTACACCTTC CASSFYLTENYGYTF
16 - TRBJ2-3 TRBV5-4 - TGTGCCAGCAGCTTGGATGGCGGTCAGGGAACAGATACGCAGTATTTT CASSLDGGQGTDTQYF
12 - TRBJ2-1 TRBV5-6 - TGTGCCAGCAGCTCGCGGCGGAATGAGCAGTTCTTC CASSSRRNEQFF
20 TRBD1 TRBJ2-1 TRBV7-8 - TGTGCCAGCAGCCTGAAGGGACAGGGGAAATTTGAGGAGTGGAGAAATGAGCAGTTCTTC CASSLKGQGKFEEWRNEQFF
14 - TRBJ2-5 TRBV7-2 - TGTGCCAGCAGCTTATTGGGGCTGCAAGAGACCCAGTACTTC CASSLLGLQETQYF
14 TRBD2 TRBJ2-3 TRBV5-5 - TGTGCCAGCAGGCTCCGGGACTACGGAGATACGCAGTATTTT CASRLRDYGDTQYF
12 - TRBJ1-3 TRBV19 few TGTGCCAGTAGTATACGGGGAAACACCATATATTTT CASSIRGNTIYF
15 TRBD1 TRBJ1-5 TRBV5-6 - TGTGCCAGCAGTTTGTCAGGGACAGGGTACCAGCCCCAGCATTTT CASSLSGTGYQPQHF
18 TRBD2 TRBJ2-3 TRBV6-2/TRBV6-3 - TGTGCCAGCAGTTTCGGGACTAGCGGGGGGGCCTTCACAGATACGCAGTATTTT CASSFGTSGGAFTDTQYF
14 TRBD1 TRBJ2-7 TRBV9 - TGTGCCAGCAGCGTAGAGGGACAGACCGACGAGCAGTACTTC CASSVEGQTDEQYF
14 - TRBJ1-1 TRBV2 once TGTGCCAGTGCGATCTGGCGGCTGAACACTGAAGCTTTCTTT CASAIWRLNTEAFF
15 TRBD1 TRBJ2-1 TRBV19 - TGTGCCAGTAGCCCCCGACAGGGGGGCTACAATGAGCAGTTCTTC CASSPRQGGYNEQFF
14 TRBD1 TRBJ2-7 TRBV6-5 - TGTGCCAGCAGTTGGACAGGGGGCTCCTACGAGCAGTACTTC CASSWTGGSYEQYF
14 - TRBJ1-1 TRBV5-1 - TGCGCCAGCCACCTTGGCGATCTCAGGACAAGAGCTTTCTTT CASHLGDLRTRAFF
15 - TRBJ1-4 TRBV2 - TGTGCCAGCAGGCCTACAGACGGGGTGAGGGAAAAACTGTTTTTT CASRPTDGVREKLFF
17 TRBD1 TRBJ2-2 TRBV18 - TGTGCCAGCTCACAAGCCGGGACAGGGGGCCACACCGGGGAGCTGTTTTTT CASSQAGTGGHTGELFF